These T cell receptor beta chains were read from a single sample in a study of shared clonotypes between healthy human individuals. The table came from immunoSEQ multiplex PCR; TCRdb's copy has only in-frame clones and leaves some out. The top ten hold nearly 25% of the sample, which has about 820,000 clones, 80% to 95% seen once. Material: naive CD8+ T cells sorted from blood. Every receptor here comes from a man under 40 in good health. The CDR3 runs from the conserved cysteine through the conserved F or W. The D gene is left open where the match is weak. Clone size is given for some rows only: seen once, a few or many times, or a class if the clone is expanded.

clone_size j_call v_call d_call cdr3_aa cdr3_nt
NA TRBJ1-4 TRBV13 NA CASSLGLEKLFF TGTGCCAGCAGCTTAGGCCTGGAAAAACTGTTTTTT
NA TRBJ1-1 TRBV29-1 TRBD1 CSVGISRDRYEAFF TGCAGCGTAGGCATATCACGGGACAGGTATGAAGCTTTCTTT
NA TRBJ1-1 TRBV7-6 NA CASSLEVNTEAFF TGTGCCAGCAGCTTAGAGGTGAACACTGAAGCTTTCTTT
NA TRBJ2-7 TRBV6-1 NA CASRGSWSSYEQYF TGTGCCAGCAGAGGGTCGTGGAGCTCCTACGAGCAGTACTTC
NA TRBJ2-3 TRBV6-5 NA CASSYAGLADTQYF TGTGCCAGCAGTTACGCCGGGTTGGCAGATACGCAGTATTTT
NA TRBJ1-5 TRBV4-1 TRBD1 CASSHPGQGASPQHF TGCGCCAGCAGCCATCCGGGACAGGGGGCCTCGCCCCAGCATTTT
NA TRBJ2-1 TRBV28 TRBD1 CASSFRDRAFWNEQFF TGTGCCAGCAGTTTCCGGGACAGGGCTTTCTGGAATGAGCAGTTCTTC
few TRBJ1-2 TRBV2 TRBD1 CASSVGQGTHGYTF TGTGCCAGCAGTGTGGGACAGGGGACCCATGGCTACACCTTC
once TRBJ1-2 TRBV5-5 NA CASSLGATNYGYTF TGTGCCAGCAGCTTGGGGGCCACTAACTATGGCTACACCTTC
NA TRBJ1-2 TRBV27 TRBD1 CASSWGQGRGYTF TGTGCCAGCAGTTGGGGACAGGGTCGGGGCTACACCTTC
NA TRBJ2-7 TRBV7-9 TRBD1 CASSPSSGTGSYEQYF TGTGCCAGCAGCCCATCCTCCGGGACAGGGTCCTACGAGCAGTACTTC
once TRBJ2-2 TRBV2 TRBD1 CASSGQGPSTGELFF TGTGCCAGCAGTGGACAGGGGCCTTCGACCGGGGAGCTGTTTTTT
NA TRBJ2-1 TRBV7-3 NA CASSRLLAGSSYNEQFF TGTGCCAGCAGCCGATTGTTGGCGGGGAGCTCCTACAATGAGCAGTTCTTC
NA TRBJ2-5 TRBV5-5 TRBD1 CASSHPDRVYETQYF TGTGCCAGCAGCCACCCGGACAGGGTATATGAGACCCAATACTTC
NA TRBJ2-7 TRBV7-9 NA CASSPMAGTLTYEQYF TGTGCCAGCAGCCCGATGGCCGGGACTCTAACATACGAGCAGTACTTC
NA TRBJ2-1 TRBV11-3 NA CASSFELGSSYNEQFF TGTGCCAGCAGCTTTGAGCTGGGTAGCTCCTACAATGAGCAGTTCTTC
NA TRBJ2-7 TRBV11-2 TRBD2 CASSQMGTSRDEQYF TGTGCCAGCAGCCAAATGGGGACTAGTAGAGACGAGCAGTACTTC
NA TRBJ2-7 TRBV7-2 TRBD1 CASSYTGVSYEQYF TGTGCCAGCAGCTATACAGGGGTCTCCTACGAGCAGTACTTC